One TCR beta chain is described in this entry. The data were taken from a study of graft-versus-host responses after intestinal transplantation. Produced via immunoSEQ multiplex PCR; TCRdb's table is partial and in-frame only. The sample contains around 7,000 clones, roughly a third of which appear only once. The authors seeded about 200,000 CFSE-labeled responder cells together with about 200,000 irradiated stimulator cells tagged with violet dye. Germline trimming cut 5 bases from V and 2 bases from J; bases unmatched to any gene: 5. CDR3 length: 14 amino acids. CDR1 and CDR2 from the germline V gene are MDHEN and SYDVKM.

The material was alloreactive CD8+ T cells from a mixed lymphocyte reaction culture, obtained before transplantation. As for subset: CFSE-low proliferating T cells sorted from roughly six-day pre-transplant mixed lymphocyte reaction (GvH or HvG direction). The sequence was obtained from a human patient who was an organ donor for intestinal transplantation. The chain links TRBV28 to TRBJ2-7; 8 nucleotides agree with TRBD1. The CDR3 nucleotides are TGTGCCAGCAGTCGCGACAGGGGTACCTACGAGCAGTACTTC. Translating it yields CASSRDRGTYEQYF.